This section outlines one T cell receptor beta chain sequence together with its context. As yet, its antigen is unknown. A second PCR, run for about 6 to 11 cycles, used a sample-barcoded 5' primer plus a J-beta primer mix. MiXCR, run by TCRdb on the 5' RACE reads, gives a single entry per CDR3 protein. The sample contains about 780,000 distinct CDR3 sequences, more than 25% of which appear only once. Staff drew around 10 milliliters of peripheral blood from each donor. The CDR3 totals 13 residues. V lost 3 bases, J lost 7 bases, and 9 bases lay in between. This entry comes from a study of blood T cells in healthy people across ages. Points from the study as a whole: Unknown donor CMV status possibly confounded expanded clonotype changes.

The same data also went into a second study, on T cells of mothers and their children.

Source material: blood. The clonotype was recovered from a boy aged 5 to 17 in good health. The chain carries TRBV12-3 or TRBV12-4 and TRBJ2-2; D is unclear. The CDR3 DNA sequence: TGTGCCAGCAGTTTCCCCAGTCTCGGGGAGCTGTTTTTT. Its translation: CASSFPSLGELFF.